The text below deals with one T cell receptor beta chain. Original analysis: Nucleated cell counts were estimated from reference gene primer amplification. The protocol was immunoSEQ multiplex PCR, while the TCRdb copy is restricted to in-frame clones and leaves out a portion. Clone size and V and J calls were adopted from that table, with D and trimming inferred from the DNA. This sample yields some 130,000 clones, of which about four fifths are seen a single time; about a sixth belongs to the top ten. This entry is derived from a study of blood T cell repertoires in COVID-19. For the study at large: The United States, Italy and Spain provided the acute and convalescent COVID-19 samples. T cells, B-cell-depleted T cells, or PBMCs provided the cDNA or gDNA that served as material.

The CDR3 contains 12 residues. Deletions cut 7 bases from V and 1 base from J, with 8 bases between. Germline V gene data show CDR1 as MDHEN and CDR2 as SYDVKM. This TCR derives from a woman aged 45-65 years with acute or convalescent COVID-19. Sequenced material: peripheral blood. V usage is TRBV28 and J usage is TRBJ2-7, with D tentatively TRBD2 (5 bases). CDR3 DNA sequence: TGTGCCAGCAATTCGGGGTCCTACGAGCAGTACTTC. This codes for CASNSGSYEQYF.